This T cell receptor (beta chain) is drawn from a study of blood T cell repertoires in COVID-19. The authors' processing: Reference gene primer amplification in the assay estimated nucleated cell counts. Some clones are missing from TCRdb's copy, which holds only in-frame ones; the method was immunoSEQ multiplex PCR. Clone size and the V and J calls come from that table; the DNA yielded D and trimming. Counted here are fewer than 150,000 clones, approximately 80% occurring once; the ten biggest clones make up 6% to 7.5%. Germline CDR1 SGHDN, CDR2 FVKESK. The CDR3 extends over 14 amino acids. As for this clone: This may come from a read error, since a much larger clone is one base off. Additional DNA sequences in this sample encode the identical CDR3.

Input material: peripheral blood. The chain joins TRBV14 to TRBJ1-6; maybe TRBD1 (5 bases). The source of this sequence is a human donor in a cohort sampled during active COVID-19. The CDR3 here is CASSQGRDLSPLHF. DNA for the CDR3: TGTGCCAGCAGCCAAGGGAGGGACCTCTCACCCCTTCACTTT.